The 20 T cell receptor beta chains below come from one sample, sequenced in a study of blood T cell repertoires in COVID-19. Some clones are missing from TCRdb's copy, which holds only in-frame ones; the method was immunoSEQ multiplex PCR. Of hundreds of thousands of clones in the sample, about 88% were seen once. Sequenced: PBMCs or T cells enriched from blood (not recorded which). These TCRs come from a woman under 30 who had been exposed to COVID-19.

The chain combines TRBV27 with TRBJ1-2; unclear D gene. The CDR3 sequence is 15 residues long. The V end was cut by 5 bases, the J end by 5 bases, with 18 bases between. From germline, CDR1 is MNHEY and CDR2 SMNVEV (reference sequence). CDR3 bases: TGTGCCAGCAGTCCGATCCAAGTCCTAAGTTATGGCTACACCTTC. Its translation is CASSPIQVLSYGYTF.

The genes are TRBV3-1 (or the pseudogene TRBV3-2) and TRBJ2-1, with a tentative D call TRBD2 (5 bases). Trimming took 1 base from V and 7 from J, leaving 8 bases between them. This CDR3 contains 13 residues. Germline values: CDR1 LGHDT, CDR2 YNNKEL (reference sequence). The CDR3 here is CASSQGRENEQFF. Written as DNA, the CDR3 is TGTGCCAGCAGCCAAGGACGGGAAAATGAGCAGTTCTTC.

Remarks on this clone: At one end the junction does not follow the germline gene, possibly because of a read error. The chain joins TRBV30 to TRBJ1-4, with D maybe TRBD1 (6 bases). The germline V gene has CDR1 GTSNPN and CDR2 SVGIG (reference sequence). The CDR3 runs to 14 residues. The CDR3 region is CAWETGTLNGKLFF. The CDR3 DNA reads TGTGCCTGGGAGACCGGGACATTGAATGGAAAACTGTTTTTT. The complete variable domain, with remaining parts taken from reference TRBV30 and TRBJ1-4, reads SQTIHQWPATLVQPVGSPLSLECTVEGTSNPNLYWYRQAAGRGLQLLFYSVGIGQISSEVPQNLSASRPQDRQFILSSKKLLLSDSGFYLCAWETGTLNGKLFFGSGTQLSVL.

The CDR3 DNA reads as TGCGCCAGCAGCTCCGGGACTAGCGGGATAGGTCGACTTTACGAGCAGTACTTC. It translates to CASSSGTSGIGRLYEQYF. The chain joins TRBV5-1 to TRBJ2-7; 13 positions match TRBD2. CDR1 is SGHRS and CDR2 is YFSETQ in the germline V gene. The junction had 13 bases not matched to a gene; V was cut back by 3 bases and J by 4 bases. The CDR3 contains 18 residues.

This clone showed up just once. The chain has TRBV3-1 (or the pseudogene TRBV3-2) and TRBJ2-7; TRBD2 aligns across 8 bases. Germline V gives CDR1 LGHDT, CDR2 YNNKEL (reference sequence). The J segment lost 0 bases and the V segment lost 1 base, leaving 5 bases of the junction unmatched. There are 16 residues in the CDR3. DNA of the CDR3: TGTGCCAGCAGCCAAGCGGGCGGGAGGAACTCCTACGAGCAGTACTTC. Its translation is CASSQAGGRNSYEQYF.

V gene TRBV18 combines with J gene TRBJ1-5, with D unresolved. The germline V gene encodes CDR1 KGHSH and CDR2 LQKENI. The CDR3 has 16 amino acids. V lost 3 bases to trimming and J lost 2 bases, with 14 bases between them. In DNA form, the CDR3 reads TGTGCCAGCTCACCGATTCCCCCCGTAGGCAATCAGCCCCAGCATTTT. Translation gives CASSPIPPVGNQPQHF.

V and J are TRBV28 and TRBJ1-2; 9 bases agree with TRBD1. CDR3 length: 17 residues. V dropped 5 bases and J dropped 2; count of bases not matched to a gene: 12. Germline V gene sequence: CDR1 MDHEN, CDR2 SYDVKM. The CDR3 DNA reads TGTGCCAGCAGTCTAAACCCGGGACAGGGATCAAACTATGGCTACACCTTC. Its translation is CASSLNPGQGSNYGYTF.

The chain carries TRBV5-6 and TRBJ2-5; no clear D. The CDR3 has 17 residues. The germline V gene has CDR1 SGHDT and CDR2 YYEEEE. The V gene lost 4 bases and the J gene lost 2 bases, with 21 bases spanning the gap. The CDR3 spells CASSRPLVSLRQETQYF. DNA of the CDR3: TGTGCCAGCAGCCGACCCCTAGTGAGTCTAAGACAAGAGACCCAGTACTTC. The entire variable domain, with the rest obtained from reference TRBV5-6 and TRBJ2-5, is as follows: DAGVTQSPTHLIKTRGQQVTLRCSPKSGHDTVSWYQQALGQGPQFIFQYYEEEERQRGNFPDRFSGHQFPNYSSELNVNALLLGDSALYLCASSRPLVSLRQETQYFGPGTRLLVL.

J is TRBJ2-3 and V is TRBV6-4; TRBD2 agrees at 7 bases. The germline V gene encodes CDR1 MRHNA and CDR2 SNTAGT. This CDR3 is 15 amino acids long. Trimming took 0 bases from V and 5 from J; bases not matched to a gene: 5. For the CDR3, the DNA is TGTGCCAGCAGTGACTCGGCAGGGAGGGGAGATACGCAGTATTTT. Its protein is CASSDSAGRGDTQYF.

The J gene is TRBJ2-7, the V gene TRBV10-1; TRBD1 might be the D (6 bases). Deletions cut 5 bases from V and 6 bases from J, with 11 bases between. The CDR3 covers 12 residues. CDR1 and CDR2 (germline): WNHNN, SYGVQD (reference sequence). CDR3 region: CASSWDTGEQYF. Written as DNA, the CDR3 is TGCGCCAGCAGTTGGGACACCGGCGAGCAGTACTTC.

This clone was seen just once. This chain joins TRBV6-5 and TRBJ1-4; TRBD1 aligns across 9 bases. J was trimmed by 8 bases and V by 7 bases; bases with no gene match: 5. CDR1 and CDR2 (germline): MNHEY, SVGAGI. The CDR3 sequence is 13 residues long. The CDR3 sequence is CASTGTGGEKLFF. The CDR3 coding sequence is TGTGCCAGCACCGGAACAGGGGGCGAAAAACTGTTTTTT.

The rearrangement links TRBV18 to TRBJ2-6, with 7 bases lining up with TRBD1. Trimming took 3 bases from V and 2 from J; bases not matched to a gene: 7. The CDR3 consists of 17 residues. Germline-derived CDR1 and CDR2 are KGHSH and LQKENI. The CDR3 DNA reads as TGTGCCAGCTCACCCCGACAGGGAGTGGCTGGGGCCAACGTCCTGACTTTC. This gives the protein CASSPRQGVAGANVLTF.

Written as DNA, the CDR3 is TGTGCCAGCAGCTTTTTAGCGGGGACGGGACCACAAGAGACCCAGTACTTC. This encodes CASSFLAGTGPQETQYF. The chain has TRBV28 and TRBJ2-5; 8 bases match TRBD2. Trimming at V came to 6 bases and at J to 2 bases, leaving 14 bases not matched to a gene. The CDR3 is 17 amino acids. The germline V gene encodes CDR1 MDHEN and CDR2 SYDVKM.

This clone was detected once. The CDR3 here is CASSIAGDYEQFF. CDR3 in DNA: TGTGCCAGCAGTATAGCGGGAGACTATGAGCAGTTCTTC. V usage is TRBV6-4 and J usage is TRBJ2-1; 9 nucleotides line up with TRBD2. Germline V lookup: CDR1 MRHNA, CDR2 SNTAGT. The CDR3 runs 13 residues. V was pared by 5 bases and J by 8 bases, with 4 bases of the junction left unmatched.

This clone has only a few counts. The V call is TRBV5-5, the J call TRBJ1-2; D is unresolved. V dropped 5 bases and J dropped 4 bases, with 18 bases sitting between them. Germline V gene sequence: CDR1 SGHKS, CDR2 YYEKEE (reference sequence). This CDR3 is built from 15 residues. The CDR3 is CASRYSSGLSYGYTF. Written as DNA, the CDR3 is TGTGCCAGCAGGTACTCGTCGGGTTTAAGCTATGGCTACACCTTC.

This clone was observed a single time. This sequence joins TRBV4-1 and TRBJ1-6; 9 bases map to TRBD1. The V and J ends lost 0 bases and 0 bases, in that order; junction bases with no gene match: 6. This CDR3 comprises 19 residues. Per germline, CDR1 MGHRA and CDR2 YSYEKL. CDR3 sequence reads: CASSQDQGQGNSYNSPLHF. The DNA of the CDR3 is TGCGCCAGCAGCCAAGATCAAGGACAGGGGAACTCCTATAATTCACCCCTCCACTTT.

The chain has TRBV20-1 and TRBJ2-7; D unclear. The length of the CDR3 is 11 residues. The V end was cut by 6 bases, the J end by 3 bases, with 9 bases between. The germline V gene encodes CDR1 DFQATT and CDR2 SNEGSKA (reference sequence). CDR3 in amino acids: CSADYNYEQYF. The CDR3 region has the DNA TGCAGTGCCGATTACAACTACGAGCAGTACTTC.

The chain recombines TRBV2 with TRBJ2-6; D is undetermined. With 7 bases removed from V and 0 bases from J, the gap between germline ends came to 10 bases. The CDR3 consists of 15 residues. Germline values: CDR1 SNHLY, CDR2 FYNNEI. CDR3 DNA sequence: TGTGCCAGCAATCCCCGGAGCTCTGGGGCCAACGTCCTGACTTTC. Protein sequence: CASNPRSSGANVLTF.

The chain links TRBV12-3 or TRBV12-4 to TRBJ1-1; D is ambiguous. Trimming stripped 10 bases from V and 11 bases from J, with 20 bases between. This CDR3 contains 12 residues. The CDR3 bases are TGTGCCACGCAGCCAGATGACGGGAGGGCTTTCTTT. This translates into CATQPDDGRAFF.

The CDR3 DNA sequence: TGTGCCAGCAGCCGGGACTCTATAACATATGGCTACACCTTC. Its protein is CASSRDSITYGYTF. The chain couples TRBV7-6 to TRBJ1-2, with D perhaps TRBD1 (5 bases). Germline lookup yields CDR1 SGHVS and CDR2 FNYEAQ. With 5 bases removed from V and 5 bases from J, the gap between germline ends came to 15 bases. This CDR3 comprises 14 residues.